This TCR beta chain was recovered during a study of T cell repertoires in aging, cancer and after chemotherapy. As for the study in general: Repeat sampling of healthy donors over several months to years showed clear clonal overlap.

TRB rearrangements spanning V, D and J were amplified using mixed TRB-A/B primers. TCRdb independently ran MiXCR on the multiplex PCR reads; one entry per CDR3 protein. Of about 13,000 distinct CDR3 sequences listed, about 25% are singletons. This clonotype turned up a few times. The antigen is unknown. Peripheral blood genomic DNA, not sorted cells or RNA, was the template. Findings and caveats of the study: Compared with age-matched healthy donors, untreated hematological or solid cancer patients showed higher blood TCR clonality. In each cancer cohort, median generation probability increased across chemotherapy, suggesting thymic output rebounded. In healthy donors, age-related TCR diversity loss mainly reflected lost richness.

CDR3 length: 12 residues. Trimming removed 5 bases from V and 4 bases from J, with 8 bases in between. CDR1 and CDR2 from the germline V gene are ENHRY and SYGVKD. What was sequenced was blood. This chain joins TRBV10-3 and TRBJ2-5; D ambiguous. This TCR derives from a human donor in good health. The CDR3 DNA reads TGTGCCATCAGTCTCAATAGAGAGACCCAGTACTTC. Protein: CAISLNRETQYF.